Listed below are T cell receptor beta chains from one sample, sequenced in a study of blood T cell repertoires in COVID-19. Measured with immunoSEQ multiplex PCR; TCRdb has only the in-frame clones, and not every one. The data hold about 210,000 clones, with about four fifths observed a single time. The sequenced material came from PBMCs or T cells enriched from blood (not recorded which). The receptors shown here come from a woman in her thirties who had been exposed to COVID-19. Each CDR3 is given with its conserved first and last residue. D genes are given only for firm matches. Clone size is given for some rows only: seen once, a few or many times, or a class if the clone is expanded.

>once|TRBV16|15|TRBJ2-3|TRBD1
CASSLSSGGLDTQYF
TGTGCCAGCAGCCTCTCCTCAGGGGGCTTAGATACGCAGTATTTT
>NA|TRBV7-2|16|TRBJ1-2|TRBD1
CASSLVGAGGNYGYTF
TGTGCCAGCAGCTTAGTGGGGGCAGGGGGCAACTATGGCTACACCTTC
>NA|TRBV15|15|TRBJ1-4|NA
CATSIDRTTNEKLFF
TGTGCCACCAGCATAGACCGTACAACTAATGAAAAACTGTTTTTT
>NA|TRBV7-2|15|TRBJ2-3|NA
CASSIQGGSTDTQYF
TGTGCCAGCAGCATCCAGGGGGGTAGCACAGATACGCAGTATTTT
>NA|TRBV6-5|12|TRBJ1-2|NA
CASSYPNNRETF
TGTGCCAGCAGTTACCCCAATAACAGGGAGACCTTC
>NA|TRBV13|13|TRBJ1-2|NA
CASSPRSPYGYTF
TGTGCCAGCAGCCCTAGGTCCCCCTATGGCTACACCTTC
>NA|TRBV6-4|13|TRBJ2-3|TRBD1
CASSESGTGTQYF
TGTGCCAGCAGTGAATCGGGGACAGGAACGCAGTATTTT
>NA|TRBV15|17|TRBJ2-7|TRBD1
CATRDLHTQGSWGEQYF
TGTGCCACCAGAGACTTACATACACAGGGGAGCTGGGGGGAGCAGTACTTC
>NA|TRBV3-1/TRBV3-2|16|TRBJ2-7|NA
CASSQDRLGYRYEQYF
TGTGCCAGCAGCCAAGATCGTTTGGGCTATCGCTACGAGCAGTACTTC
>NA|TRBV4-1|17|TRBJ2-2|TRBD2
CASSWTSGGYNTGELFF
TGCGCCAGCAGCTGGACTAGCGGGGGGTACAACACCGGGGAGCTGTTTTTT
>NA|TRBV4-1|14|TRBJ2-2|NA
CASNLRTGTGELFF
TGCGCCAGCAACCTAAGGACGGGGACCGGGGAGCTGTTTTTT
>NA|TRBV9|13|TRBJ1-1|NA
CASSGFTGTEAFF
TGTGCCAGCAGCGGATTCACCGGCACTGAAGCTTTCTTT
>once|TRBV27|16|TRBJ2-7|NA
CASSLDYTGHYYEQYF
TGTGCCAGCAGTTTAGATTATACGGGACATTACTACGAGCAGTACTTC
>once|TRBV12-5|13|TRBJ1-2|NA
CASGPFGNYGYTF
TGTGCTAGTGGCCCCTTCGGTAACTATGGCTACACCTTC
>NA|TRBV7-2|15|TRBJ1-5|NA
CASSLVTGANQPQHF
TGTGCCAGCAGCTTAGTGACAGGAGCCAATCAGCCCCAGCATTTT
>NA|TRBV11-2|15|TRBJ1-1|NA
CASSLATPSSTEAFF
TGTGCCAGCAGCTTAGCAACTCCATCGAGCACTGAAGCTTTCTTT
>NA|TRBV6-5|15|TRBJ2-7|NA
CASSYSTGNGLEQYF
TGTGCCAGCAGTTACTCGACGGGGAACGGCCTCGAGCAGTACTTC
>NA|TRBV6-5|15|TRBJ1-1|NA
CASRNPTRGETEAFF
TGTGCCAGCAGAAACCCGACCCGCGGGGAAACTGAAGCTTTCTTT
>NA|TRBV9|13|TRBJ1-3|NA
CASSPGPGNTIYF
TGTGCCAGCAGCCCAGGTCCGGGAAACACCATATATTTT
>NA|TRBV19|14|TRBJ1-6|NA
CASSPEAVNSPLHF
TGTGCCAGTAGTCCAGAGGCAGTAAATTCACCCCTCCACTTT
>NA|TRBV4-3|17|TRBJ2-7|TRBD1
CASSQDRGQGLSYEQYF
TGCGCCAGCAGCCAAGATCGGGGACAGGGGCTCTCCTACGAGCAGTACTTC
>NA|TRBV5-1|14|TRBJ1-1|NA
CASSAEGGRTEAFF
TGCGCCAGCAGCGCGGAGGGGGGGCGCACTGAAGCTTTCTTT
>NA|TRBV5-1|13|TRBJ2-7|TRBD1
CATPRQGSYEQYF
TGCGCCACCCCCCGACAGGGATCTTACGAGCAGTACTTC
>NA|TRBV27|11|TRBJ2-5|NA
CASSSGHLLNF
TGTGCCAGCAGTTCGGGACATTTGTTAAACTTC